The entry that follows covers one T cell receptor beta chain sequence. This clonotype was detected only a few times. Its antigen is not yet known. Base-call qualities are not available, and no considerably larger clone is one nucleotide away. The data derive from a study of regulatory T cells in long-lasting Graves disease (TCRdb year 2021). Study-level background: Persistent Graves' disease was defined as persistently positive TSH receptor autoantibodies together with antithyroid drug treatment for over 5 years. The study took place in China and was registered as a clinical trial. TCR sequencing covered some 13 persistent and approximately 20 newly diagnosed Graves' disease patients, 33 samples in total. Patients with persistent Graves' disease were compared with patients with newly diagnosed Graves' disease using TCR sequencing and RNA sequencing of peripheral blood. Persistent Graves' disease patients in the clinical cohort had taken antithyroid drugs for 8 to 12 years on average. Paper-wide results and their limitations: TRBV28, TRBJ1-2 and TRBJ2-5 were preferentially used in persistent disease, while TRBV20-1 and TRBJ2-1 were favored in newly diagnosed disease. Only the TCR beta chain was sequenced and analyzed. More public clonotypes were shared among persistent patients (roughly 2,700) than among newly diagnosed patients (roughly 1,000). Compared with newly diagnosed patients, persistent Graves' disease patients had lower TCR Shannon entropy and fewer highly expanded clones, which suggests clonal expansion. The authors noted that the small sample size was a limitation that may lower accuracy. Only peripheral blood was studied, because thyroid tissue, the primary lesion, was inaccessible.

Trimming takes 5 bases from V and 7 bases from J, and the germline ends sit 17 bases apart. The CDR3 measures 14 amino acids from cysteine to phenylalanine. Just the 42-base CDR3 DNA is kept, in frame starting at base 1. Taken with the paper, the label for time point translates to: persistent/refractory GD, antithyroid drugs over 5 years with positive TRAb. RNA was extracted from PBMCs in TRIzol for both TCR sequencing and RNA sequencing. The diagnosis of Graves' disease followed American Thyroid Association guidelines. The patients came from an endocrinology department in Xi'an, China. Each patient gave roughly 10 milliliters of peripheral blood, collected in an EDTA anticoagulant tube. Ficoll Paque Plus density gradient separation was used to isolate PBMCs, and no additional T cell sorting was done. An Agilent 2100 Bioanalyzer and agarose gel were used to assess RNA quality, and a NanoDrop 2000 was used to measure RNA concentration.

Libraries were constructed by multiplex PCR. TCRdb lists the instrument as Illumina HiSeq 4000. TCR beta libraries were built with iRepertoire HTBI primers and Arm-PCR amplification of CDR3 regions. Before sequencing, the PCR products went through gel purification. In the paper's pipeline: Gene usage analysis of CDR3 amino acid clonotypes used the roughly 62 TRBV and more than 13 TRBJ segments found across samples. COPE and FqMerger were used to merge the filtered high-quality paired reads into contigs. BLAST was used to align contigs to IMGT TRBV, TRBD and TRBJ reference genes, and CDR3 was defined according to IMGT. Any clonotype with a frequency above 0.1% was classified as a highly expanded clone. Repertoire diversity was measured by Shannon entropy, and V-J evenness by the Gini coefficient. Clonotypes shared by more than one individual were considered public. TCRdb redid the processing of the public reads, applying fastp at Q25 and MiXCR, and retained in-frame beta chains. Every CDR3 protein is listed once, alongside the most common genes and DNA of its rows. V and J calls and clone size were set by TCRdb, not the authors. The sample includes 600,000 to 850,000 distinct CDR3 sequences, with 30% observed a single time. The biggest ten clones account for about 40% of the sample.

Sequenced here: peripheral blood mononuclear cells (PBMCs), sampled when the disease was refractory, from a patient treated with antithyroid drugs. The clonotype comes from a female donor with Graves disease. The V gene is TRBV12-3 or TRBV12-4 and the J gene is TRBJ1-2; the D segment could be TRBD1, given 5 matching bases. The DNA sequence reads TGTGCCAGCAGTCTGTATGGGGGACTTGGTGGCTACACCTTC. Translated, it gives CASSLYGGLGGYTF.